This T cell receptor beta chain was documented in a study of T cell responses to AZD1222 COVID-19 vaccine. Across the whole study: Second doses were pooled across both intervals (about 4 or about 12 weeks). Study-wide points: Spike-specific TCR breadth rose after two AZD1222 doses, and depth rose as well. Among spike-specific TCRs, nearly half reportedly target unmutated variant regions.

Clones were read by immunoSEQ multiplex PCR, and TCRdb kept only the in-frame ones, dropping some. The table records more than 95,000 clones, around 91% of them present only once. About this clone itself: What it binds is not known.

The V gene's germline CDR1 is WNHNN and CDR2 SYGVQD (reference sequence). This CDR3 contains 12 residues. The V end was cut by 5 bases, the J end by 3 bases, with 6 bases between. The receptor's source is an adult in good health. The chain employs TRBV10-1 and TRBJ2-3; D remains unclear. The input for sequencing was peripheral blood, taken on day 0 of AZD1222 vaccination. DNA for the CDR3: TGCGCCAGCAGTCTGGGAACAGATACGCAGTATTTT. Its protein is CASSLGTDTQYF.